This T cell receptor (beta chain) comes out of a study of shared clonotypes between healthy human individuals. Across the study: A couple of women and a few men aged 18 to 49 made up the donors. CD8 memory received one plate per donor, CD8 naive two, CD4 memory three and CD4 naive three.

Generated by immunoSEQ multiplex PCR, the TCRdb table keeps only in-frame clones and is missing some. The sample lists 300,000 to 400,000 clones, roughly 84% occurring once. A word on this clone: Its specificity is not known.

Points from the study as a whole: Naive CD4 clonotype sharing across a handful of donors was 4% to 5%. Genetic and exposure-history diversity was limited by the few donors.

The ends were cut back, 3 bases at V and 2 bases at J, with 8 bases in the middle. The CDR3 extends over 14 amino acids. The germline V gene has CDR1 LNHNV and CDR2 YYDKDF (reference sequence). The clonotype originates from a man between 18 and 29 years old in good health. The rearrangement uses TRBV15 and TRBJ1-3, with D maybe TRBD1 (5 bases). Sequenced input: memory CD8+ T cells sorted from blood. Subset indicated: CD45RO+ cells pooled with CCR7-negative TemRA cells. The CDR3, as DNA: TGTGCCACCAGCAGTACAGGTGCTGGAAACACCATATATTTT. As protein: CATSSTGAGNTIYF.